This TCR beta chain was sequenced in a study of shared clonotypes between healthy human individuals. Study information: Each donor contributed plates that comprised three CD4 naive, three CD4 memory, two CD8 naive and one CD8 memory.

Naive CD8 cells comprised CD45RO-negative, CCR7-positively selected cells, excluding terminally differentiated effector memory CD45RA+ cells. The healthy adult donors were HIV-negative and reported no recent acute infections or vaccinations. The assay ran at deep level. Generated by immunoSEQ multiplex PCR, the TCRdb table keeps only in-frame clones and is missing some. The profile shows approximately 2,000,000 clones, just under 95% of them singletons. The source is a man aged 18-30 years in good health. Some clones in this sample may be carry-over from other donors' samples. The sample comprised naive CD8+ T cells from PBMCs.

The CDR3 here is CASRAGTSYLLEQFF. Here the CDR3 DNA reads TGTGCCAGCAGGGCCGGGACTTCCTACCTCCTTGAGCAGTTCTTC. V gene TRBV2 combines with J gene TRBJ2-1; TRBD2 is a possible D gene (6 bases). The V gene's germline CDR1 is SNHLY and CDR2 FYNNEI. The CDR3 length is 15 residues. The V gene lost 6 bases and the J gene lost 9 bases, with 21 bases spanning the gap.